This T cell receptor beta chain appears in the sequencing data of a study of identical twins. The cDNA had a unique molecular identifier and a template-switch universal primer site. TCRdb processed the 5' RACE reads anew with MiXCR; each CDR3 protein has one entry. This sample yields fewer than 450,000 distinct CDR3 sequences, of which approximately 8.7% are seen a single time; approximately 8.9% belongs to the top ten. The table lists this clonotype with a few counts. Its matching antigen is unknown. Study-wide findings and caveats: Out-of-frame alpha sequences shared between twins exhibited an excess of low generation probability. One should note that invariant MAIT and iNKT cells could partly confound zero-insertion analyses.

Germline CDR1 and CDR2: SGHAT and FQDESV (reference sequence). The CDR3 loop spans 14 amino acids. Trimming cost V 5 bases and J 2 bases, with 10 bases left between them. The source is a woman aged 50 to 60 in good health. V usage is TRBV11-1 and J usage is TRBJ2-1; the D gene is possibly TRBD1 (6 bases). The source material was naive T cells sorted from blood. CDR3 in amino acids: CASSPRDTYNEQFF. In nucleotides, the CDR3 is TGTGCCAGCAGCCCCCGGGACACCTACAATGAGCAGTTCTTC. The entire variable domain, with the rest obtained from reference TRBV11-1 and TRBJ2-1, is as follows: EAEVAQSPRYKITEKSQAVAFWCDPISGHATLYWYRQILGQGPELLVQFQDESVVDDSQLPKDRFSAERLKGVDSTLKIQPAELGDSAMYLCASSPRDTYNEQFFGPGTRLTVL.